The 26 T cell receptor beta chains in this list originate from one sample, sequenced in a study of blood T cells in healthy people across ages. Combining a sample-barcoded 5' primer with a J-beta primer mix, a second PCR ran for roughly 6 to 12 cycles. One entry per CDR3 protein results from TCRdb running MiXCR on the 5' RACE reads. Of about a million distinct CDR3 sequences listed, around two fifths were seen once; the top ten hold 10% to 15%. The sample was blood. The receptors shown here come from a man younger than 35 in good health.

The chain carries TRBV12-3 or TRBV12-4 and TRBJ2-1; no reliable D call. Trimming left V 5 bases short and J 9 bases short, with 8 bases between. The CDR3 runs to 11 residues. The CDR3 DNA reads as TGTGCCAGCAGTCCCGACATTGAGCAGTTCTTC. Its protein product is CASSPDIEQFF.

The chain carries TRBV25-1 and TRBJ1-2; D uncertain. This CDR3 is built from 13 residues. Trimming took off 4 bases at V and 10 bases at J, with 16 bases between the two ends. The germline V gene has CDR1 MGHDK and CDR2 SYGVNS. As DNA, the CDR3 is TGTGCCAGCAGTGGAGCCGCTGGCCCGCACTACACCTTC. Protein sequence: CASSGAAGPHYTF.

The table lists this clonotype with a few counts. The rearrangement uses TRBV29-1 and TRBJ1-2; D unclear. Germline V gene sequence: CDR1 SQVTM, CDR2 ANQGSEA. The ends were cut back, 6 bases at V and 7 bases at J, with 15 bases in the middle. CDR3 size: 12 residues. As DNA, the CDR3 is TGCAGCGTGGAGGACTTGGAGGGTGGCTACACCTTC. Translation gives CSVEDLEGGYTF.

In this sample, this clonotype turned up many times. CDR3 protein: CASRFASSYEQYF. The CDR3, as DNA: TGTGCCAGCAGATTCGCTAGCTCCTACGAGCAGTACTTC. V usage is TRBV12-3 or TRBV12-4 and J usage is TRBJ2-7; D remains ambiguous. This CDR3 has 13 amino acids. With 6 bases removed from V and 0 bases from J, the gap between germline ends came to 9 bases.

This sequence joins TRBV20-1 and TRBJ2-3; the D gene could be TRBD1 or TRBD2 (5 bases each). The V gene lost 7 bases and the J gene lost 0 bases, with 14 bases spanning the gap. Germline CDR1 DFQATT, CDR2 SNEGSKA (reference sequence). This CDR3 comprises 14 residues. The CDR3 sequence: CSGVRGVSTDTQYF. CDR3 DNA sequence: TGCAGTGGTGTCCGGGGCGTAAGCACAGATACGCAGTATTTT.

This clonotype has ten or more counts. The V call is TRBV14, the J call TRBJ1-2, with a tentative D call TRBD1 (5 bases). V was pared by 0 bases and J by 6 bases, with 8 bases between. Per the germline V gene, CDR1 is SGHDN and CDR2 is FVKESK. The CDR3 totals 13 residues. This CDR3 reads CASSQDLGDGYTF. DNA for the CDR3: TGTGCCAGCAGCCAAGACTTGGGGGATGGCTACACCTTC.

This rearrangement joins TRBV20-1 to TRBJ1-5, with a possible D match to TRBD1 (5 bases). The germline gives CDR1 DFQATT, CDR2 SNEGSKA (reference sequence). The germline V and J ends were trimmed by 4 bases and 1 base, with 8 bases remaining between them. The CDR3 has 13 amino acids. The CDR3 DNA is TGCAGTGCTACAGGGTTAAGCAATCAGCCCCAGCATTTT. Residues: CSATGLSNQPQHF.

This rearrangement joins TRBV27 to TRBJ2-5; D is possibly TRBD1 (6 bases). The CDR3 sequence is 16 residues long. Trimming pared 5 bases from V and 4 bases from J, leaving 20 bases between. Germline-derived CDR1 and CDR2 are MNHEY and SMNVEV (reference sequence). Here the CDR3 DNA reads TGTGCCAGCAGTCCGAGGTTTGGGGGCGCGGGAGAGACCCAGTACTTC. It is translated as CASSPRFGGAGETQYF.

The table lists this clonotype with a few counts. CDR3 coding DNA: TGTGCCCCCAGCCTGTACGCCGGGACTAGCGGGAGAAGCTCCTACGAGCAGTACTTC. This gives the protein CAPSLYAGTSGRSSYEQYF. The V gene is TRBV10-3, the J gene TRBJ2-7; 14 bases align to TRBD2. Germline V lookup: CDR1 ENHRY, CDR2 SYGVKD. V lost 11 bases to trimming and J lost 0 bases; unmatched junction nucleotides: 18. This CDR3 is 19 amino acids long.

This chain uses TRBV30 with TRBJ2-1, with D perhaps TRBD2 (7 bases). CDR3 length: 15 residues. Trimming removed 5 bases at V and 4 bases at J, with 18 bases between. Germline V gives CDR1 GTSNPN, CDR2 SVGIG (reference sequence). Here the CDR3 DNA reads TGTGCCTGGGGAGGATCGGGGGGCCGGTACAATGAGCAGTTCTTC. Translating gives CAWGGSGGRYNEQFF. The full variable domain, completed using reference TRBV30 and TRBJ2-1, is SQTIHQWPATLVQPVGSPLSLECTVEGTSNPNLYWYRQAAGRGLQLLFYSVGIGQISSEVPQNLSASRPQDRQFILSSKKLLLSDSGFYLCAWGGSGGRYNEQFFGPGTRLTVL.

The chain uses TRBV5-1 and TRBJ2-5; 7 bases are shared with TRBD2. The V and J ends lost 4 bases and 5 bases, in that order; junction bases with no gene match: 5. The CDR3 totals 13 residues. CDR1 and CDR2 from the germline V gene are SGHRS and YFSETQ. CDR3 amino acids: CASSTGEGETQYF. CDR3 DNA: TGCGCCAGCAGCACTGGGGAGGGCGAGACCCAGTACTTC.

This clonotype was picked up a small number of times. The chain employs TRBV7-9 and TRBJ2-5, with D maybe TRBD1 (6 bases). V lost 6 bases to trimming and J lost 2 bases, with 13 bases between them. The V gene's germline CDR1 is SEHNR and CDR2 FQNEAQ (reference sequence). This CDR3 region has 14 residues. The chain's CDR3 is CASSQTGPQETQYF. CDR3 bases: TGTGCCAGCAGTCAAACAGGGCCGCAAGAGACCCAGTACTTC.

This clonotype occurred a few times. The rearrangement joins TRBV5-1 to TRBJ2-1, with TRBD2 matching over 12 bases. The CDR3 contains 20 residues. CDR1 is SGHRS and CDR2 is YFSETQ in the germline V gene. J was trimmed by 0 bases and V by 0 bases; bases with no gene match: 10. The CDR3 spells CASSLAEPGLAGSSYNEQFF. Here the CDR3 DNA reads TGCGCCAGCAGCTTGGCCGAACCCGGACTAGCGGGGAGCTCCTACAATGAGCAGTTCTTC.

The sample holds a few counts of this clonotype. This rearrangement joins TRBV4-3 to TRBJ1-4, with D perhaps matching TRBD1 (5 bases). Trimming removed 2 bases from V and 4 bases from J, with 11 bases in between. CDR1 and CDR2 from the germline V gene are LGHNA and YSLEER. This CDR3 is 15 amino acids long. In nucleotides, the CDR3 is TGCGCCAGCAGCCAAAGGGGTAACATTAATGAAAAACTGTTTTTT. Amino acids: CASSQRGNINEKLFF.

V usage is TRBV9 and J usage is TRBJ2-6; 7 bases agree with TRBD1. Germline CDR1 is SGDLS and CDR2 is YYNGEE. CDR3 length equals 19 residues. V shed 3 bases and J 0 bases; nucleotides not matched to a gene: 12. CDR3 sequence (DNA): TGTGCCAGCAGCGCCCCAAGGGACAGCGATTTCTCTGGGGCCAACGTCCTGACTTTC. This gives the protein CASSAPRDSDFSGANVLTF. The variable domain in full, with the rest retrieved from reference TRBV9 and TRBJ2-6, is DSGVTQTPKHLITATGQRVTLRCSPRSGDLSVYWYQQSLDQGLQFLIQYYNGEERAKGNILERFSAQQFPDLHSELNLSSLELGDSALYFCASSAPRDSDFSGANVLTFGAGSRLTVL.

This clonotype was found a few times. This rearrangement joins TRBV12-3 or TRBV12-4 to TRBJ2-1; 12 nucleotides align to TRBD2. With 5 bases clipped from V and 7 bases from J, the junction kept 0 bases outside the gene matches. The CDR3 is 13 residues long. CDR3 region: CASSGLAGNEQFF. As DNA, the CDR3 is TGTGCCAGCAGTGGACTAGCGGGGAATGAGCAGTTCTTC.

J is TRBJ2-7 and V is TRBV5-1; the D gene is possibly TRBD2 (6 bases). The V gene's germline CDR1 is SGHRS and CDR2 YFSETQ. Trimming left V 4 bases short and J 7 bases short, with 21 bases between. The CDR3 is made up of 15 amino acids. CDR3 bases: TGCGCCAGCAGCAGACAAGTGGCTAGCGAAAATGAGCAGTACTTC. Amino acid sequence: CASSRQVASENEQYF.

The chain recombines TRBV4-2 with TRBJ2-3; D is possibly TRBD2 (6 bases). CDR3 size: 14 residues. Germline V gene lookup returns CDR1 LGHNA and CDR2 YNFKEQ. Trimming took 4 bases from V and 6 from J, leaving 14 bases between them. The CDR3 bases are TGTGCCAGCAGCCTTACGGGAGTTCGGGATACGCAGTATTTT. Amino acid sequence: CASSLTGVRDTQYF.

This clonotype has a handful of counts. The J gene is TRBJ1-1, the V gene TRBV20-1; 8 bases agree with TRBD1. Germline assignment: CDR1 DFQATT and CDR2 SNEGSKA (reference sequence). V dropped 3 bases and J dropped 0; count of bases not matched to a gene: 6. The CDR3 sequence is 15 residues long. The CDR3 DNA reads TGCAGTGCTAGTAGGGCAGGGGGCATGAACACTGAAGCTTTCTTT. Translation: CSASRAGGMNTEAFF.

The J gene is TRBJ2-5, the V gene TRBV5-6; no reliable D call. The better agreement between TRBJ2-1 and the DNA end casts doubt on the J call. Germline lookup yields CDR1 SGHDT and CDR2 YYEEEE. The CDR3 is 15 amino acids. The CDR3 bases are TGTGCCAGCAGCTTGTGGTCCGCAGACCAAGAGACCCAGTTCTTC. Amino acid sequence: CASSLWSADQETQFF.

This rearrangement joins TRBV6-6 to TRBJ2-1; possible D gene TRBD2, 6 bases. Trimming removed 5 bases at V and 13 bases at J, with 15 bases between. Germline-derived CDR1 and CDR2 are MNHNY and SVGAGI (reference sequence). The CDR3 spans 12 residues. The CDR3 region has the DNA TGTGCCAGCAGTCCCCTCCGGGAGACCCAGTTCTTC. Amino acids: CASSPLRETQFF.

This clonotype was detected many times. This sequence joins TRBV5-1 and TRBJ2-1, with 7 bases identical to TRBD2. CDR3 size: 17 residues. V lost 0 bases and J lost 2; bases outside the gene matches: 8. Germline CDR1 SGHRS, CDR2 YFSETQ. The CDR3 is CASSLGASGHTYNEQFF. The DNA for the CDR3 is TGCGCCAGCAGCTTGGGGGCTAGCGGACATACCTACAATGAGCAGTTCTTC. Supplemented by reference TRBV5-1 and TRBJ2-1, the full variable domain reads KAGVTQTPRYLIKTRGQQVTLSCSPISGHRSVSWYQQTPGQGLQFLFEYFSETQRNKGNFPGRFSGRQFSNSRSEMNVSTLELGDSALYLCASSLGASGHTYNEQFFGPGTRLTVL.

This clonotype has more than one count but fewer than ten. The chain is built from TRBV20-1 and TRBJ2-1, with 8 positions matching TRBD1. This CDR3 spans 15 amino acids. Germline V gene sequence: CDR1 DFQATT, CDR2 SNEGSKA (reference sequence). J was trimmed by 5 bases and V by 3 bases; bases with no gene match: 9. The chain's CDR3 is CSARNPGGLDNEQFF. CDR3 in DNA: TGCAGTGCTAGGAATCCAGGGGGCTTAGACAATGAGCAGTTCTTC.

This clonotype has a handful of counts. This chain connects TRBV27 to TRBJ2-1; 11 bases align to TRBD2. Germline V gene sequence: CDR1 MNHEY, CDR2 SMNVEV (reference sequence). The CDR3 sequence is 17 residues long. V shed 5 bases, J shed 0 bases, and the junction held 6 bases outside the gene matches. In DNA, the CDR3 is TGTGCCAGCAGTCGGGGACTAGCGGTAAGCTCCTACAATGAGCAGTTCTTC. It translates to CASSRGLAVSSYNEQFF.

The chain is built from TRBV4-2 and TRBJ1-4; D is unresolved. V was cut by 1 base and J by 8 bases, with 2 bases left in between. Germline values: CDR1 LGHNA, CDR2 YNFKEQ. The CDR3 has 11 amino acids. CDR3 region: CASSQAEKLFF. The CDR3 DNA reads TGTGCCAGCAGCCAAGCCGAAAAACTGTTTTTT.

The chain combines TRBV4-1 with TRBJ1-2, with D tentatively TRBD1 (5 bases). Germline V CDR1 and CDR2: MGHRA, YSYEKL. Trimming removed 0 bases from V and 8 bases from J, with 13 bases in between. The CDR3 is 14 residues long. CDR3 residues: CASSQDEGTYGYTF. The CDR3 DNA reads as TGCGCCAGCAGCCAAGATGAAGGGACCTACGGCTACACCTTC.